This T cell receptor (beta chain) was obtained from a study of yellow fever vaccine responses in identical twins. Using its own MiXCR run on the RT-PCR reads, TCRdb lists one record per CDR3 protein. This table holds 14,000 or so distinct CDR3 sequences, 70% to 85% found once. This CDR3 is 14 amino acids long. The trim removed 5 bases at V and 6 bases at J, leaving 7 bases unmatched. This chain connects TRBV12-3 or TRBV12-4 to TRBJ1-2, with 9 bases identical to TRBD1. The material sequenced was T cells from blood (PBMCs), unsorted or a sorted subset (not recorded which), taken before or after yellow fever vaccination (not recorded which). The receptor was derived from a woman between 18 and 29 years old who received the yellow fever vaccine. CDR3 in amino acids: CASSPEQGANGYTF. The CDR3, as DNA: TGTGCCAGCAGTCCGGAACAGGGGGCTAATGGCTACACCTTC.